This passage covers 4 T cell receptor beta chains from one sample sequenced in a study of cytomegalovirus exposure and HLA in healthy donors. TCRdb keeps only in-frame clones here, not all; method: immunoSEQ multiplex PCR. The sample consists of approximately 58,000 clones, roughly nine tenths of them appearing once. The specimen sequenced was PBMCs. These receptors originate from a woman under 40 in good health and CMV-seronegative.

The chain employs TRBV10-1 and TRBJ2-1, with TRBD2 matching 8 bases. Germline CDR1 is WNHNN and CDR2 is SYGVQD (reference sequence). Trimming at V came to 0 bases and at J to 1 base, leaving 5 bases not matched to a gene. The CDR3 is 17 amino acids. DNA for the CDR3: TGCGCCAGCAGTGAGTCTTCTAGCGGGCTTTCCTACAATGAGCAGTTCTTC. Protein sequence: CASSESSSGLSYNEQFF.

V usage is TRBV10-3 and J usage is TRBJ2-7; 10 positions agree with TRBD2. J lost 0 bases, V lost 2 bases, and 7 bases had no gene match. Germline V gene lookup returns CDR1 ENHRY and CDR2 SYGVKD. This CDR3 contains 17 residues. CDR3 coding DNA: TGTGCCATCAGTGAGATTAGCGGGAGGCCGCACTCCTACGAGCAGTACTTC. As protein: CAISEISGRPHSYEQYF.

The gene calls are TRBV30 and TRBJ2-2; D possibly corresponds to TRBD1 (5 bases). This CDR3 has 12 residues. The V gene's germline CDR1 is GTSNPN and CDR2 SVGIG (reference sequence). Trimming removed 5 bases at V and 1 base at J, with 5 bases between. Written as DNA, the CDR3 is TGTGCCTGGGGACAGAACACCGGGGAGCTGTTTTTT. Translation gives CAWGQNTGELFF.

The chain has TRBV30 and TRBJ2-4; the match to TRBD1 covers 9 bases. This CDR3 comprises 13 residues. Germline V gene data show CDR1 as GTSNPN and CDR2 as SVGIG (reference sequence). The CDR3 coding sequence is TGTGCTTTGGGACGGGGACAGGGAAACATTCAGTACTTC. Translation gives CALGRGQGNIQYF. Using reference TRBV30 and TRBJ2-4 for the parts outside the CDR3, the full variable domain is SQTIHQWPATLVQPVGSPLSLECTVEGTSNPNLYWYRQAAGRGLQLLFYSVGIGQISSEVPQNLSASRPQDRQFILSSKKLLLSDSGFYLCALGRGQGNIQYFGAGTRLSVL.